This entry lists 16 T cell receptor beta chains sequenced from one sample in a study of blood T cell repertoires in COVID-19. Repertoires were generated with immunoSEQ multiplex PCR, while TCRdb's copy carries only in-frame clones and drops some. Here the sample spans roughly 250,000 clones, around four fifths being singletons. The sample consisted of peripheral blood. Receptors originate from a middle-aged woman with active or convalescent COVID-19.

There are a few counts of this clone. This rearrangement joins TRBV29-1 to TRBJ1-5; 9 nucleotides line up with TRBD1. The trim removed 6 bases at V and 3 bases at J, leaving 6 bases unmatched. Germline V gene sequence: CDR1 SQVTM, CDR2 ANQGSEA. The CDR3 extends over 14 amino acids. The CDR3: CSVGGQGNNQPQHF. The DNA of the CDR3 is TGCAGCGTGGGGGGACAGGGAAACAATCAGCCCCAGCATTTT.

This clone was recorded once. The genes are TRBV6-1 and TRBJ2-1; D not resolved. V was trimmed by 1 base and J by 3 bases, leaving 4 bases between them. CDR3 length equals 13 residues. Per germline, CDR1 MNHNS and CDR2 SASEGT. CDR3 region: CASSEDYYNEQFF. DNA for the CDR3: TGTGCCAGCAGTGAAGACTACTACAATGAGCAGTTCTTC.

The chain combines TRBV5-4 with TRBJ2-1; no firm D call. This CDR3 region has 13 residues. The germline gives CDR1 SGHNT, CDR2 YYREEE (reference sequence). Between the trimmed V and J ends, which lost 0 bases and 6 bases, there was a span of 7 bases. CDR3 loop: CASSLVPGNEQFF. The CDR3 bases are TGTGCCAGCAGCTTGGTACCGGGCAATGAGCAGTTCTTC.

The CDR3 here is CATSREGREKLFF. Here the CDR3 DNA reads TGTGCCACCAGCAGAGAGGGGAGGGAAAAACTGTTTTTT. This sequence joins TRBV15 and TRBJ1-4; D call uncertain. The CDR3 sequence is 13 residues long. V dropped 0 bases and J dropped 8 bases, with 7 bases sitting between them. CDR1 and CDR2 (germline): LNHNV, YYDKDF (reference sequence).

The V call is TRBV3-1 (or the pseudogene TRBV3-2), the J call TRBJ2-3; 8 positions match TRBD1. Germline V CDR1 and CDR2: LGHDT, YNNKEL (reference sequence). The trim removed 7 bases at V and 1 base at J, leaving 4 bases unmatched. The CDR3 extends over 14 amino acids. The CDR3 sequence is CASTGTGGTDTQYF. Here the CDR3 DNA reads TGTGCCAGCACCGGGACAGGCGGCACAGATACGCAGTATTTT.

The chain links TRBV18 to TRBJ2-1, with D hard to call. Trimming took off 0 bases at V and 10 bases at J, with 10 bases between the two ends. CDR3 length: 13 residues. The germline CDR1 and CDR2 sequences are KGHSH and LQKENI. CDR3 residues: CASSPPVISEQFF. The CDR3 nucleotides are TGTGCCAGCTCACCACCGGTTATTAGCGAGCAGTTCTTC. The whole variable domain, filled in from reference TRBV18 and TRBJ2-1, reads NAGVMQNPRHLVRRRGQEARLRCSPMKGHSHVYWYRQLPEEGLKFMVYLQKENIIDESGMPKERFSAEFPKEGPSILRIQQVVRGDSAAYFCASSPPVISEQFFGPGTRLTVL.

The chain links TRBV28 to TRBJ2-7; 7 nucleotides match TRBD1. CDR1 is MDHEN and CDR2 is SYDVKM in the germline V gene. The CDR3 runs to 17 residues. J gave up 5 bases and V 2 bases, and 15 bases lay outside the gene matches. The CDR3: CASSLPLRDSSSDEQYF. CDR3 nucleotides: TGTGCCAGCAGTTTACCCCTCCGGGACAGCTCGTCGGACGAGCAGTACTTC.

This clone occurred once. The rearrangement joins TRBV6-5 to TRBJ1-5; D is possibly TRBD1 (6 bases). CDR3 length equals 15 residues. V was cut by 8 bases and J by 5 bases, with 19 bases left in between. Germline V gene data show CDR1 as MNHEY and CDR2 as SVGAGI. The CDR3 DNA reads TGTGCCAGCCTCCTCGGGGCGCAGGGGCATCAGCCCCAGCATTTT. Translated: CASLLGAQGHQPQHF.

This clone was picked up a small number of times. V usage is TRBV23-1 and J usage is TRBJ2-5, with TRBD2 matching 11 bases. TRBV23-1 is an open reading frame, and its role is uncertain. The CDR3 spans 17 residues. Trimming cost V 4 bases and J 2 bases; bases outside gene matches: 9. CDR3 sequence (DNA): TGCGCCAGCAGTCGGGGTGGACTAGCGGGCCAACAAGAGACCCAGTACTTC. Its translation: CASSRGGLAGQQETQYF.

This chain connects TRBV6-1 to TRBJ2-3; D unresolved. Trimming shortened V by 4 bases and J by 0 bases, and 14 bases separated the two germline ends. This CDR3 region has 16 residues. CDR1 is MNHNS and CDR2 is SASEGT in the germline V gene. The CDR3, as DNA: TGTGCCAGCAGTGTACGGTTCACCTCTAGCACAGATACGCAGTATTTT. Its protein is CASSVRFTSSTDTQYF.

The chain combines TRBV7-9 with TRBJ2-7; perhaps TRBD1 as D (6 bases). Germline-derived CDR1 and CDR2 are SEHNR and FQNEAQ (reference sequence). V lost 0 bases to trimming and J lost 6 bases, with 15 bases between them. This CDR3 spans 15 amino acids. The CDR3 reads CASSLAGHKESEQYV. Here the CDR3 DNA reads TGTGCCAGCAGCTTAGCGGGACATAAAGAGAGCGAGCAGTACGTC.

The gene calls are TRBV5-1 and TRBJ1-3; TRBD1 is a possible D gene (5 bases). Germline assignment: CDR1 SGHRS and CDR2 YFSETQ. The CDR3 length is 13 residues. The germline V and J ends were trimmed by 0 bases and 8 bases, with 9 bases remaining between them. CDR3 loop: CASSLGQTDTIYF. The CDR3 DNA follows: TGCGCCAGCAGCTTGGGACAGACGGACACCATATATTTT. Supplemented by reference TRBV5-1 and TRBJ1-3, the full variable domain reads KAGVTQTPRYLIKTRGQQVTLSCSPISGHRSVSWYQQTPGQGLQFLFEYFSETQRNKGNFPGRFSGRQFSNSRSEMNVSTLELGDSALYLCASSLGQTDTIYFGEGSWLTVV.

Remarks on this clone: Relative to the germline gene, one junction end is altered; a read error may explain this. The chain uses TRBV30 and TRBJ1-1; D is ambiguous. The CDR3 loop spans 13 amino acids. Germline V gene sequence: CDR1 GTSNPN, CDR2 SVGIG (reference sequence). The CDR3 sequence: CAWSKTPDVFGPF. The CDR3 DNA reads TGTGCCTGGAGTAAAACGCCGGATGTTTTTGGGCCGTTT.

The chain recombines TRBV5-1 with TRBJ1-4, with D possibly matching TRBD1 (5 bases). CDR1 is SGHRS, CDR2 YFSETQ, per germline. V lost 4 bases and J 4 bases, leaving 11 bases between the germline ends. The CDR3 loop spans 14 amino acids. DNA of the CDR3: TGCGCCAGCAGCAATGACAGAGTTAATGAAAAACTGTTTTTT. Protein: CASSNDRVNEKLFF.

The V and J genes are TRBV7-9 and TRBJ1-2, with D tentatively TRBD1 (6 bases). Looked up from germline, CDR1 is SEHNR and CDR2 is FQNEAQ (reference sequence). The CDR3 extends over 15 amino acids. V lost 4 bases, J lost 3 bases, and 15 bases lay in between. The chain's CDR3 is CASSSGQGWDYGYTF. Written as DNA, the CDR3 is TGTGCCAGCAGCTCCGGGCAGGGGTGGGACTATGGCTACACCTTC.

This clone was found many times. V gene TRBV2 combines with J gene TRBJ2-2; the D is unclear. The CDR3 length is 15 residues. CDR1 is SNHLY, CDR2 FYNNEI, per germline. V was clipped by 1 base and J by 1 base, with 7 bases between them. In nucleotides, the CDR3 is TGTGCCAGCAGTGAAGGGCTAGAGAACACCGGGGAGCTGTTTTTT. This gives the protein CASSEGLENTGELFF.